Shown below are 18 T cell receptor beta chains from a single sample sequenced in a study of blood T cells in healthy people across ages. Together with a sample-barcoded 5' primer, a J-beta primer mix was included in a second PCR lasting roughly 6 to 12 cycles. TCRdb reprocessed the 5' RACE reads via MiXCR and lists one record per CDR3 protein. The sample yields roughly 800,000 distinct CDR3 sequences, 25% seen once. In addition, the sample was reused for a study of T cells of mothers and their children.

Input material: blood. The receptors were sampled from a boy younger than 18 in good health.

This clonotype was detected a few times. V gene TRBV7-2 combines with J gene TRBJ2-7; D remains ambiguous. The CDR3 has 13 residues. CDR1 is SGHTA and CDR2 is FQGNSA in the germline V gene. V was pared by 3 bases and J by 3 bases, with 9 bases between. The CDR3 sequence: CASSFQANYEQYF. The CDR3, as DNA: TGTGCCAGCAGCTTCCAGGCTAACTACGAGCAGTACTTC.

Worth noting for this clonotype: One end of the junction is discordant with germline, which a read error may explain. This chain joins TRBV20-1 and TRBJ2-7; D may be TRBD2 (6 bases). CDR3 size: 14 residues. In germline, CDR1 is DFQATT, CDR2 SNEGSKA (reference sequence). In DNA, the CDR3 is TGCAGTGCTAGCGAGGGTAGCGGCTCCTACGAGCGGTACTTC. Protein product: CSASEGSGSYERYF.

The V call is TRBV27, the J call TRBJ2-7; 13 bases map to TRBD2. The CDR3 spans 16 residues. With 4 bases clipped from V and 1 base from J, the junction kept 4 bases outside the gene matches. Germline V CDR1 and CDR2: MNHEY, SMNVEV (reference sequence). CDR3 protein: CASSSTSGRLSYEQYF. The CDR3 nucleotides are TGTGCCAGCAGTTCGACTAGCGGGAGGCTATCCTACGAGCAGTACTTC.

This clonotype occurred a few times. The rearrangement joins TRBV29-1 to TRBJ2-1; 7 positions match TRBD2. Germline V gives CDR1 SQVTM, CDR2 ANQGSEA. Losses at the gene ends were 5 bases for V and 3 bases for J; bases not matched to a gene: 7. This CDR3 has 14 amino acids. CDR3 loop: CSVSREVDYNEQFF. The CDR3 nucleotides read TGCAGCGTTAGCCGGGAGGTGGACTACAATGAGCAGTTCTTC.

The CDR3 bases are TGTGCCAGCAGCCAGAAGGTAGCGGGAGGGCGGAGCTACGAGCAGTACTTC. This gives the protein CASSQKVAGGRSYEQYF. The chain employs TRBV14 and TRBJ2-7, with 11 bases lining up with TRBD2. In germline, CDR1 is SGHDN, CDR2 FVKESK. J lost 3 bases, V lost 3 bases, and 10 bases had no gene match. The CDR3 has 17 amino acids.

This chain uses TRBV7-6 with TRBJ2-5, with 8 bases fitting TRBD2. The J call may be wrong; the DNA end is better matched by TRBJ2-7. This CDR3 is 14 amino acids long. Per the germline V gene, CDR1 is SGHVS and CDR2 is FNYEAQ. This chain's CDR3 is CASSLRGGYYEQYF. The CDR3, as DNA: TGTGCCAGCAGCTTACGGGGGGGGTACTACGAGCAGTACTTC.

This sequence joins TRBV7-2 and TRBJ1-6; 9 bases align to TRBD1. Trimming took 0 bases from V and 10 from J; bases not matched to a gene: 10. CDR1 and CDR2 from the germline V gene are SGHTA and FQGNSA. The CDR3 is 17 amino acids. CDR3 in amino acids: CASSLAPVPGQGSPLHF. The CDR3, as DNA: TGTGCCAGCAGCTTAGCCCCCGTCCCGGGACAGGGCTCACCCCTCCACTTT.

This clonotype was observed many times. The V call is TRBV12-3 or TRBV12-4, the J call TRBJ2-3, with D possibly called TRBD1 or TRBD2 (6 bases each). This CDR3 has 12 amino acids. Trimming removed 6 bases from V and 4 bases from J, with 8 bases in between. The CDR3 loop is CASSGGADTQYF. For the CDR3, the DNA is TGTGCCAGCAGCGGGGGCGCAGATACGCAGTATTTT.

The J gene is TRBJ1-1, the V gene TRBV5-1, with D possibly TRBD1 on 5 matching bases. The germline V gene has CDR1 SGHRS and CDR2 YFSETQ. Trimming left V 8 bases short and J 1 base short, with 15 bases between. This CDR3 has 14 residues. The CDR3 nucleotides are TGCGCCAGTTCCACGGGGCCCCAGAACACTGAAGCTTTCTTT. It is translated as CASSTGPQNTEAFF.

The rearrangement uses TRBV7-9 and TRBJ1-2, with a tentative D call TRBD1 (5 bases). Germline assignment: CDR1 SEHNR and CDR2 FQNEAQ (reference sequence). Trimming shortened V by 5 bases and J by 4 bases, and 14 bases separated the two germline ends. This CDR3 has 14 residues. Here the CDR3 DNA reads TGTGCCAGCAGCGACTCCGGGACCTTCTATGGCTACACCTTC. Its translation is CASSDSGTFYGYTF.

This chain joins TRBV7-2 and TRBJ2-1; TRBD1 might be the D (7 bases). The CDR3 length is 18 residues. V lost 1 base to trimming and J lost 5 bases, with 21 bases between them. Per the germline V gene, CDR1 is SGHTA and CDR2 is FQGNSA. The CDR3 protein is CASSLGQGWGLMNNEQFF. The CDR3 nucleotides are TGTGCCAGCAGCTTAGGACAGGGCTGGGGACTTATGAACAATGAGCAGTTCTTC.

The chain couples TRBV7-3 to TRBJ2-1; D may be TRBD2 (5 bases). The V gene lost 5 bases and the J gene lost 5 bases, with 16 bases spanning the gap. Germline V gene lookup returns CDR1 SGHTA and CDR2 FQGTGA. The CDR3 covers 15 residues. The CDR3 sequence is CASSPLVFGNNEQFF. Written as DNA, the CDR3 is TGTGCCAGCAGCCCACTGGTGTTCGGGAACAATGAGCAGTTCTTC.

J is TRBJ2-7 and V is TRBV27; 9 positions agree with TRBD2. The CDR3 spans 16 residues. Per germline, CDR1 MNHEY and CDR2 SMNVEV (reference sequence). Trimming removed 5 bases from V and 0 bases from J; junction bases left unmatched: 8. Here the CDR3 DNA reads TGTGCCAGCAGTCCCTTAGCGGGAGACCTCTCCTACGAGCAGTACTTC. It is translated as CASSPLAGDLSYEQYF.

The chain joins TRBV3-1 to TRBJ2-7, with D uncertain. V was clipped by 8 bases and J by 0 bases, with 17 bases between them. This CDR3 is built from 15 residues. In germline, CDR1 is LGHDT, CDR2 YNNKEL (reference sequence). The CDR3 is CASGKGLGSSYEQYF. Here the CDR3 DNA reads TGTGCCAGCGGTAAAGGTCTGGGTAGCTCCTACGAGCAGTACTTC.

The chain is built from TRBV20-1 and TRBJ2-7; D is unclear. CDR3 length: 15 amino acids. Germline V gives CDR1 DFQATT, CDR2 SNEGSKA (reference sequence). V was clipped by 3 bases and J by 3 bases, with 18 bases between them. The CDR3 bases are TGCAGTGCTAGCCCCCAAGGACGGAAGATCTACGAGCAGTACTTC. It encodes CSASPQGRKIYEQYF.

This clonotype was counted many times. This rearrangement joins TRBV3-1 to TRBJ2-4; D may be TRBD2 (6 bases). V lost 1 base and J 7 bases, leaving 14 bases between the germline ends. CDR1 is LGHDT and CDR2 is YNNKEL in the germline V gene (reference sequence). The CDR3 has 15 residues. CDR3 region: CASSQAGLIGNIQYF. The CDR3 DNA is TGTGCCAGCAGCCAAGCGGGACTGATAGGGAACATTCAGTACTTC. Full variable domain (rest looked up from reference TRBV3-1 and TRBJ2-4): DTAVSQTPKYLVTQMGNDKSIKCEQNLGHDTMYWYKQDSKKFLKIMFSYNNKELIINETVPNRFSPKSPDKAHLNLHINSLELGDSAVYFCASSQAGLIGNIQYFGAGTRLSVL.

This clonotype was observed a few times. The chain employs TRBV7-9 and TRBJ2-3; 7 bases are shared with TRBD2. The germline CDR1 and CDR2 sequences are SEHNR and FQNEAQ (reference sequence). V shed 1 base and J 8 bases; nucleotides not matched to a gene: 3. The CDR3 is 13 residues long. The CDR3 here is CASSLGASGTQYF. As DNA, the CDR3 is TGTGCCAGCAGCTTAGGGGCTAGCGGTACGCAGTATTTT. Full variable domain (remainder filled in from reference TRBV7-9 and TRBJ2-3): DTGVSQNPRHKITKRGQNVTFRCDPISEHNRLYWYRQTLGQGPEFLTYFQNEAQLEKSRLLSDRFSAERPKGSFSTLEIQRTEQGDSAMYLCASSLGASGTQYFGPGTRLTVL.

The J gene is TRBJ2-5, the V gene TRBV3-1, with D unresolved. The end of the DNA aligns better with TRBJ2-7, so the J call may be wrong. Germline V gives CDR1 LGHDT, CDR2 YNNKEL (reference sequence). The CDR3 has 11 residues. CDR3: CASSEKYEQYF. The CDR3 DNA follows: TGTGCCAGCAGCGAGAAATACGAGCAGTACTTC.